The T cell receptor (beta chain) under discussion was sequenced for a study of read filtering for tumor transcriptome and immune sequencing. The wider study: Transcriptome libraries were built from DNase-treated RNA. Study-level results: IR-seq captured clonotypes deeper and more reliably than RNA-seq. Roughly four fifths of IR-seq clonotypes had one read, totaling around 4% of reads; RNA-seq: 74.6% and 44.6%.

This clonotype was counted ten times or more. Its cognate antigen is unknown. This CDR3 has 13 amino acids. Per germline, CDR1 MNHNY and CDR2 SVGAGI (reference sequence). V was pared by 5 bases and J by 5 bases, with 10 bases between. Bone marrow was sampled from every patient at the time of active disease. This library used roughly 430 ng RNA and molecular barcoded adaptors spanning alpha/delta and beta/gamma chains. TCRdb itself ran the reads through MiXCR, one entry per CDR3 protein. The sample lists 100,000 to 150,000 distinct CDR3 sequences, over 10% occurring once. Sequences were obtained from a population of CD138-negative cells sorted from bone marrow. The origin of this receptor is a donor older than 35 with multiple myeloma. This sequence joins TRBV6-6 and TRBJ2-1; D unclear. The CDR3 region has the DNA TGTGCCAGCAGTGGCCCAGCCAACAATGAGCAGTTCTTC. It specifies CASSGPANNEQFF.